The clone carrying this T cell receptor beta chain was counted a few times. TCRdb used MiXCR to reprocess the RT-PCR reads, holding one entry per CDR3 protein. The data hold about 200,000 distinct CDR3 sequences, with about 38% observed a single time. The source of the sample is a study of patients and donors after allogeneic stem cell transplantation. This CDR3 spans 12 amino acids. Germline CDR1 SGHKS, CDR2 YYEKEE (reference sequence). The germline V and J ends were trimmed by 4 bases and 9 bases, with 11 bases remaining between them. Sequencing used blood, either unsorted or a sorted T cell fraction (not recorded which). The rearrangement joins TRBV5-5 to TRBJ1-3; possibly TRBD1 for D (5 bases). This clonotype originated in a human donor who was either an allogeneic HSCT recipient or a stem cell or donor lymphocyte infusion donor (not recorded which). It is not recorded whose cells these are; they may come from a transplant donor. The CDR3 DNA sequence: TGTGCCAGCAGCCCCATCGGGGGCACCATATATTTT. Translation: CASSPIGGTIYF.